Shown below are 9 T cell receptor beta chains from a single sample sequenced in a study of beta chain features in type 1 diabetes listed by TCRdb under 2018. What the authors observed across the whole study: Type 1 diabetes patients showed a moderate but significant shortening of TCRB CDR3 length in all four CD4+ subsets.

Their cognate antigens are unknown. Library preparation used the immunoSEQ multiplex PCR assay. The High Capacity cDNA Reverse Transcription Kit was used to reverse transcribe all of the isolated RNA, meaning that expressed TCRB transcripts were what got sequenced. The table was pulled from immuneACCESS by TCRdb, which kept in-frame rearrangements only. Such tables lose some clones; where checked, under half of the loss comes from unresolved V genes, and the rest has no known cause. For this sample the table gives 250,000 to 300,000 clones, of which roughly 24% were detected only once. The ten most abundant clones make up approximately 0.011% of the sample. What was sequenced was naive CD4+ T cells from blood. According to the study, the label for this sample's cell subset or site signals: true naive CD4+ T cells. The receptor source for this set is a woman under 40 with type 1 diabetes.

This clone appeared a few times. The chain joins TRBV29-1 to TRBJ1-4; maybe TRBD1 (6 bases). CDR1 is SQVTM and CDR2 is ANQGSEA in the germline V gene. The V end lost 7 bases, the J end lost 8 bases, and 17 bases lay between the germline ends. The CDR3 length is 13 residues. The CDR3 here is CSAQQGMGEKLFF. CDR3 in DNA: TGCAGCGCCCAACAGGGAATGGGGGAAAAACTGTTTTTT.

This clone was seen more than once but under ten times. The CDR3 bases are TGTGCCAGCAGTCAGGAGGAAAATCAGCCCCAGCATTTT. Protein product: CASSQEENQPQHF. The chain recombines TRBV6-4 with TRBJ1-5; D call uncertain. Trimming took off 5 bases at V and 4 bases at J, with 9 bases between the two ends. The length of the CDR3 is 13 residues. From germline, CDR1 is MRHNA and CDR2 SNTAGT.

The chain couples TRBV7-9 to TRBJ2-1, with TRBD2 matching 11 bases. The CDR3 spans 17 residues. Germline loops: CDR1 SEHNR, CDR2 FQNEAQ (reference sequence). Trimming took 5 bases from V and 4 from J; bases not matched to a gene: 10. CDR3 nucleotides: TGTGCCAGCAGCAAAAGACTAGCGGGAAATGGGTACAATGAGCAGTTCTTC. This codes for CASSKRLAGNGYNEQFF.

This CDR3 reads CASKHAGQMNTEAFF. The CDR3 region has the DNA TGTGCCAGCAAACATGCGGGACAGATGAACACTGAAGCTTTCTTT. J is TRBJ1-1 and V is TRBV6-1; 7 bases align to TRBD1. The V gene end was trimmed by 7 bases and the J gene end by 0 bases; junction bases not matched to a gene: 8. The germline V gene has CDR1 MNHNS and CDR2 SASEGT. The CDR3 totals 15 residues.

This clone was counted a few times. This rearrangement joins TRBV18 to TRBJ2-3; 9 bases line up with TRBD2. The V gene end was trimmed by 0 bases and the J gene end by 5 bases; junction bases not matched to a gene: 0. Germline-derived CDR1 and CDR2 are KGHSH and LQKENI. The CDR3 sequence is 14 residues long. This chain's CDR3 is CASSPPSGRDTQYF. Written as DNA, the CDR3 is TGTGCCAGCTCACCACCTAGCGGGAGAGATACGCAGTATTTT.

The V call is TRBV7-3, the J call TRBJ2-3; TRBD2 is a possible D gene (6 bases). Germline V lookup: CDR1 SGHTA, CDR2 FQGTGA. V gave up 5 bases and J gave up 4 bases, with 13 bases separating them. The CDR3 runs 14 residues. The CDR3 DNA reads TGTGCCAGCAGCCTCCTGGGCGGGGCAGATACGCAGTATTTT. Translation: CASSLLGGADTQYF.

The chain combines TRBV30 with TRBJ2-3, with 8 bases identical to TRBD1. The CDR3 loop spans 15 amino acids. Germline lookup yields CDR1 GTSNPN and CDR2 SVGIG (reference sequence). The V gene end was trimmed by 4 bases and the J gene end by 2 bases; junction bases not matched to a gene: 8. CDR3 nucleotides: TGTGCCTGGAACCGCGGACAGGGTTTCACAGATACGCAGTATTTT. It yields the protein CAWNRGQGFTDTQYF. Using reference TRBV30 and TRBJ2-3 for the parts outside the CDR3, the full variable domain is SQTIHQWPATLVQPVGSPLSLECTVEGTSNPNLYWYRQAAGRGLQLLFYSVGIGQISSEVPQNLSASRPQDRQFILSSKKLLLSDSGFYLCAWNRGQGFTDTQYFGPGTRLTVL.

Notes on this clone: Different DNA sequences within this sample yield the same CDR3. The V and J genes are TRBV5-4 and TRBJ2-1; the match to TRBD2 covers 10 bases. The CDR3 contains 16 residues. The V and J ends lost 0 bases and 2 bases, in that order; junction bases with no gene match: 2. In germline, CDR1 is SGHNT, CDR2 YYREEE (reference sequence). In nucleotides, the CDR3 is TGTGCCAGCAGCTTGGGCCTAGCGGGAGCCTACAATGAGCAGTTCTTC. The encoded protein is CASSLGLAGAYNEQFF.

V is TRBV5-6 and J is TRBJ1-5; unclear D gene. This CDR3 is 14 amino acids long. The germline CDR1 and CDR2 sequences are SGHDT and YYEEEE. V gave up 3 bases and J gave up 5 bases, with 12 bases separating them. The CDR3 region is CASSSRSNDQPQHF. The CDR3 DNA follows: TGTGCCAGCAGCTCACGTAGCAACGATCAGCCCCAGCATTTT.